Given below is one T cell receptor (beta chain) in context. The assay was immunoSEQ multiplex PCR, and TCRdb's table has in-frame clones only and misses some. Of more than 150,000 clones listed, 90% are singletons. The sample is drawn from a study of T cell responses to AZD1222 COVID-19 vaccine. The germline gives CDR1 SGHNT, CDR2 YYREEE (reference sequence). The CDR3 extends over 15 amino acids. The ends were cut back, 3 bases at V and 0 bases at J, with 11 bases in the middle. The clonotype comes from an adult in good health. V is TRBV5-4 and J is TRBJ2-3; possibly TRBD2 for D (6 bases). Sample: peripheral blood, taken on day 0 of AZD1222 vaccination. This chain's CDR3 is CASSSTSRSTDTQYF. The DNA of the CDR3 is TGTGCCAGCAGCTCAACTAGCCGAAGCACAGATACGCAGTATTTT.